The rows below give T cell receptor beta chains drawn from one sample of a study of blood T cell repertoires in COVID-19. Profiling relied on immunoSEQ multiplex PCR, and the TCRdb table lists in-frame clones only, not all of them. This sample has fewer than 120,000 clones, with around three quarters found just once. Material for sequencing was peripheral blood. The receptors were gathered from a woman aged 60 to 75 with acute or convalescent COVID-19. The CDR3 runs from the conserved cysteine through the conserved F or W. D genes are given only for firm matches. Expanded clones get a size class; other rows say once, few or many, or leave the size out.

>once|TRBJ1-3|TRBD1|TRBV18
TGTGCCAGCTCACCCCCGACCGGGACAGGGAAGTCAGGAAACACCATATATTTT
CASSPPTGTGKSGNTIYF
>few|TRBJ2-7|TRBD2|TRBV3-1/TRBV3-2
TGTGCCAGCGCCCGGGGCGGGGGGCCCTACGAGCAGTACTTC
CASARGGGPYEQYF
>.|TRBJ1-1|.|TRBV4-1
TGCGCCAGCAGCCAGGTACAGGTGCACACTGAAGCTTTCTTT
CASSQVQVHTEAFF
>.|TRBJ1-1|.|TRBV18
TGTGCCAGCTCCCTCACAGTGAACACTGAAGCTTTCTTT
CASSLTVNTEAFF
>.|TRBJ1-1|.|TRBV5-1
TGCGCCAGCAGCTTGGCCAATAGGGGTTCGGGTACTGAAGCTTTCTTT
CASSLANRGSGTEAFF
>.|TRBJ2-3|.|TRBV24-1
TGTGCCACCAGTGACCCCGTGGGGGCGGGCACAGATACGCAGTATTTT
CATSDPVGAGTDTQYF
>.|TRBJ2-7|TRBD1|TRBV7-3
TGTGCCAGCAGCTTACGAGGGGGCGGGCACTACGAGCAGTACTTC
CASSLRGGGHYEQYF
>.|TRBJ2-6|.|TRBV5-1
TGCGCCAGCTATGACAGCTCTGGGGCCAACGTCCTGACTTTC
CASYDSSGANVLTF
>.|TRBJ1-2|.|TRBV6-6
TGTGCCACCGCGGGGACTTCCGAAGTCGGCACCTTC
CATAGTSEVGTF
>.|TRBJ2-7|.|TRBV28
TGTGCCAGCCGGAACCGGGAGACTCCATACGAGCAGTACTTC
CASRNRETPYEQYF
>.|TRBJ2-1|.|TRBV18
TGTGCCAGCTCACCACGGGGGGGCCTCAGTGAGCAGTTCTTC
CASSPRGGLSEQFF
>.|TRBJ2-5|.|TRBV5-6
TGTGCCAGCAGCTTGGTAGACAAGACCCAGTACTTC
CASSLVDKTQYF
>once|TRBJ2-7|.|TRBV3-1/TRBV3-2
TGTGCCAGCAGCCAAGGGTACACGGGAACGAGGGAGCAGTACTTC
CASSQGYTGTREQYF
>once|TRBJ2-1|.|TRBV5-5
TGTGCCAGCAATGCGGTAAGCTCCTACAATGAGCAGTTCTTC
CASNAVSSYNEQFF
>.|TRBJ1-2|.|TRBV3-1/TRBV3-2
TGTGCCAGCAGCCAAGACTCGTCCAGGAATAACTATGGCTACACCTTC
CASSQDSSRNNYGYTF
>.|TRBJ2-7|.|TRBV30
TGTGCCTGGAGTGTATCCGCGGGATACGAGCAGTACTTC
CAWSVSAGYEQYF
>.|TRBJ2-2|TRBD2|TRBV11-1
TGTGCCAGCAGCTCTAGGACTAGCGGGGGTGTCGGGGAGCTGTTTTTT
CASSSRTSGGVGELFF
>.|TRBJ1-3|.|TRBV4-1
TGCGCCAGCAGCCAAGGGCAGGCCAAGTCTGGAAACACCATATATTTT
CASSQGQAKSGNTIYF
>.|TRBJ2-2|TRBD2|TRBV7-6
TGTGCCAGCAGGGAAACTAGCGGGACTTACACCGGGGAGCTGTTTTTT
CASRETSGTYTGELFF
>once|TRBJ1-1|TRBD1|TRBV10-3
TGTGCCACGGTGGGACAGGGGAACACTGAAGCTTTCTTT
CATVGQGNTEAFF
>.|TRBJ2-1|TRBD2|TRBV4-1
TGCGCCAGCAGCCAAGATCGGGGGGGTGCCTACAATGAGCAGTTCTTC
CASSQDRGGAYNEQFF
>few|TRBJ1-1|TRBD1|TRBV29-1
TGCAGCGGCACGACAGGGGCCACTGAAGCTTTCTTT
CSGTTGATEAFF
>.|TRBJ1-5|.|TRBV4-1
TGCGCCAGCAGCCGCGCACAGGGTGGAGGCAATCAGCCCCAGCATTTT
CASSRAQGGGNQPQHF
>.|TRBJ2-7|.|TRBV10-3
TGTGCCATCAGTTCACAGGGCTACGAGCAGTACTTC
CAISSQGYEQYF
>many|TRBJ1-3|.|TRBV7-2
TGTGCCAGCGGCAAGCAGGGGCGCAACGGAAACACCATATATTTT
CASGKQGRNGNTIYF
>.|TRBJ1-5|.|TRBV4-2
TGTGCCAGCAGCCCCAGGGGTGGGGTCAATCAGCCCCAGCATTTT
CASSPRGGVNQPQHF
>.|TRBJ1-2|TRBD1|TRBV11-2
TGTGCCAGCAGCGCGTCGACAGGGAACTATGGCTACACCTTC
CASSASTGNYGYTF
>few|TRBJ1-5|.|TRBV5-4
TGTGCCAGCAGCGCGGACAGACTAAATCAGCCCCAGCATTTT
CASSADRLNQPQHF
>.|TRBJ2-1|TRBD2|TRBV2
TGTGCCAGCAGTTTGACTAGCGGGGGCTTCAATGAGCAGTTCTTC
CASSLTSGGFNEQFF
>.|TRBJ2-3|TRBD2|TRBV7-8
TGTGCCAGCAGCTTACGTCCAGCGGGGGCAATCGCAGATACGCAGTATTTT
CASSLRPAGAIADTQYF
>.|TRBJ1-6|.|TRBV6-5
TGTGCCAGCGTCAGGAATCCCTATAATTCACCCCTCCACTTT
CASVRNPYNSPLHF
>.|TRBJ1-1|TRBD1|TRBV6-5
TGTGCCAGGGGGACAGGGAAGAACACTGAAGCTTTCTTT
CARGTGKNTEAFF
>.|TRBJ1-2|TRBD1|TRBV10-3
TGTGCCATCAGTGATATTGTGGGACAGGGGGCGACCCGTTATGGCTACACCTTC
CAISDIVGQGATRYGYTF
>few|TRBJ2-2|.|TRBV20-1
TGCAGTGCTAGTGACCCCTACACCGGGGAGCTGTTTTTT
CSASDPYTGELFF
>.|TRBJ2-7|TRBD2|TRBV7-2
TGTGCCAGCAGCTTAACATGGGGGGGGACCTACGAGCAGTACTTC
CASSLTWGGTYEQYF
>.|TRBJ2-7|.|TRBV28
TGTGCCAGCACCCTAGAGTCGGGCTACGAGCAGTACTTC
CASTLESGYEQYF
>.|TRBJ1-2|.|TRBV11-2
TGTGCCAGCAGCTTAATGCCTGGGGGCACAGTGAACTATGGCTACACCTTC
CASSLMPGGTVNYGYTF
>.|TRBJ2-2|.|TRBV19
TGTGCCAGTGCCTCCGGGACACTAATGAACACCGGGGAGCTGTTTTTT
CASASGTLMNTGELFF
>once|TRBJ1-2|.|TRBV2
TGTGCCAGCAGTGAACGCGGTTATCCGGCTGGCTACACCTTC
CASSERGYPAGYTF
>.|TRBJ1-1|TRBD1|TRBV5-1
TGCGCCAGCAGCTCGGGACAGGCGAACACTGAAGCTTTCTTT
CASSSGQANTEAFF
>.|TRBJ1-2|.|TRBV24-1
TGTGCCACCAGTGATGGAATAGCCTATGGCTACACCTTC
CATSDGIAYGYTF
>once|TRBJ2-6|.|TRBV24-1
TGTGCCACCAGTGATTTGCTCTCGGGCGTCCTGACTTTC
CATSDLLSGVLTF